These 14 T cell receptor beta chains came from one sample sequenced in a study of PD-1 blockade in mismatch repair-deficient tumors. Assay used: immunoSEQ multiplex PCR; TCRdb lists only in-frame clones, some missing. The sample contains 20,000 to 30,000 clones, roughly 83% of which appear only once. The specimen comprised PBMCs, sampled before pembrolizumab treatment. The source is an adult with mismatch repair-deficient cancer.

The chain employs TRBV28 and TRBJ2-7; TRBD2 matches at 8 bases. The CDR3 has 14 residues. V was clipped by 8 bases and J by 2 bases; unmatched bases: 8. CDR1 is MDHEN and CDR2 is SYDVKM in the germline V gene. The CDR3 bases are TGTGCCAGCTCTCCGGGGGGGGCCACCTACGAGCAGTACTTC. This codes for CASSPGGATYEQYF.

The rearrangement joins TRBV7-3 to TRBJ2-1; maybe TRBD2 (6 bases). Deletions cut 3 bases from V and 8 bases from J, with 11 bases between. The CDR3 has 13 residues. The germline CDR1 and CDR2 sequences are SGHTA and FQGTGA. CDR3 coding DNA: TGTGCCAGCAGCTTGCGGGGAAGGCATGAGCAGTTCTTC. Translating it yields CASSLRGRHEQFF.

The rearrangement uses TRBV28 and TRBJ2-7; unclear D gene. The length of the CDR3 is 13 residues. Germline-derived CDR1 and CDR2 are MDHEN and SYDVKM. The V and J ends lost 5 bases and 7 bases respectively, with 15 bases between them. The CDR3 loop reads CASSTPNEAEQYF. The CDR3 DNA is TGTGCCAGCAGTACCCCGAATGAGGCTGAGCAGTACTTC.

The chain is built from TRBV2 and TRBJ2-3; no clear D gene. CDR1 is SNHLY and CDR2 is FYNNEI in the germline V gene. V was pared by 6 bases and J by 0 bases, with 10 bases between. The CDR3 has 14 residues. The CDR3 protein is CASSTVLSTDTQYF. CDR3 DNA sequence: TGTGCCAGCAGCACAGTACTTAGCACAGATACGCAGTATTTT.

V gene TRBV29-1 combines with J gene TRBJ2-1, with TRBD2 identical over 12 bases. This CDR3 comprises 17 residues. Germline assignment: CDR1 SQVTM and CDR2 ANQGSEA. V lost 4 bases, J lost 0 bases, and 7 bases stayed unmatched. DNA of the CDR3: TGCAGCGTTGCCGGACTAGCGGGGACATCCTCCTACAATGAGCAGTTCTTC. Its translation is CSVAGLAGTSSYNEQFF.

V usage is TRBV6-1 and J usage is TRBJ2-7, with 9 bases lining up with TRBD2. J was trimmed by 4 bases and V by 2 bases; bases with no gene match: 9. The germline V gene encodes CDR1 MNHNS and CDR2 SASEGT. The CDR3 is made up of 16 amino acids. In DNA, the CDR3 is TGTGCCAGCAGTGAACCCATGACTAGCGGCGTTTACGAGCAGTACTTC. It is translated as CASSEPMTSGVYEQYF.

The chain carries TRBV9 and TRBJ2-7; D is perhaps TRBD2 (6 bases). Germline-derived CDR1 and CDR2 are SGDLS and YYNGEE. Trimming took 2 bases from V and 3 from J, leaving 15 bases between them. CDR3 length equals 15 residues. The CDR3, as DNA: TGTGCCAGCAGCGTGTCGGGGGAGGCGGGCTACGAGCAGTACTTC. Amino acid sequence: CASSVSGEAGYEQYF.

The table lists this clone with a count of one. The chain carries TRBV11-2 and TRBJ2-3, with TRBD2 as a possible D gene (6 bases). CDR1 and CDR2 (germline): SGHAT, FQNNGV. CDR3 length: 15 amino acids. V shed 3 bases and J shed 6 bases, with 16 bases lying between them. CDR3 sequence: CASSFLRERKDTQYF. CDR3 sequence (DNA): TGTGCCAGCAGCTTTCTCCGGGAGAGGAAGGATACGCAGTATTTT.

This chain joins TRBV7-8 and TRBJ1-5; 8 bases map to TRBD1. Losses at the gene ends were 5 bases for V and 5 bases for J; bases not matched to a gene: 5. The length of the CDR3 is 14 residues. CDR1 and CDR2 (germline): SGHVS, FQNEAQ. CDR3 amino acids: CASSGRGLDQPQHF. Here the CDR3 DNA reads TGTGCCAGCAGCGGCAGGGGGCTCGATCAGCCCCAGCATTTT.

The chain links TRBV5-1 to TRBJ2-3, with TRBD1 identical over 7 bases. Germline trimming cut 3 bases from V and 1 base from J; bases unmatched to any gene: 2. The CDR3 extends over 14 amino acids. Germline V lookup: CDR1 SGHRS, CDR2 YFSETQ. The CDR3 is CASSSGQGTDTQYF. The CDR3 nucleotides are TGCGCCAGCAGCTCTGGACAGGGCACAGATACGCAGTATTTT.

V is TRBV5-6 and J is TRBJ2-3, with 10 nucleotides matching TRBD2. The germline gives CDR1 SGHDT, CDR2 YYEEEE. The length of the CDR3 is 14 residues. The ends lost 4 bases at V and 5 bases at J; junction bases unmatched: 4. CDR3 sequence (DNA): TGTGCCAGCAGCGCGCCTAGCGGGGGAGATACGCAGTATTTT. Translation: CASSAPSGGDTQYF.

This chain connects TRBV15 to TRBJ2-6; tentatively, D is TRBD2 (5 bases). CDR3 length: 17 residues. The V and J ends lost 5 bases and 0 bases respectively, with 14 bases between them. Germline V CDR1 and CDR2: LNHNV, YYDKDF (reference sequence). CDR3 residues: CATSSGRGSSGANVLTF. The CDR3 region has the DNA TGTGCCACCAGCTCAGGAAGAGGGAGCTCTGGGGCCAACGTCCTGACTTTC.

For this clone: Other DNA sequences in the same sample also yield this CDR3. This chain links TRBV28 with TRBJ1-2, with TRBD1 identical over 10 bases. The CDR3 runs 12 residues. CDR1 is MDHEN and CDR2 is SYDVKM in the germline V gene. V dropped 8 bases and J dropped 5; count of bases not matched to a gene: 2. The CDR3: CASGDRGYGYTF. CDR3 in DNA: TGTGCCAGCGGGGACAGGGGATATGGCTACACCTTC.

The chain has TRBV7-9 and TRBJ1-3; a possible D gene is TRBD1 (5 bases). This CDR3 region has 15 residues. V was cut by 2 bases and J by 2 bases, with 10 bases left in between. Germline values: CDR1 SEHNR, CDR2 FQNEAQ (reference sequence). DNA of the CDR3: TGTGCCAGCAGCTTAAGGGGCTCGACTGGAAACACCATATATTTT. Its protein product is CASSLRGSTGNTIYF.